This TCR beta chain was captured by sequencing in a study of T cell repertoires in cytomegalovirus infection. At the level of the study: Based on public TCR beta signatures, there were indications of CMV infection and of a matching HLA type. General study results and limits: What dominated the ex vivo response were HLA-C-restricted CMV-specific TCR beta clonotypes. Accumulated public TCR beta family frequency recognized individuals carrying CMV together with the relevant HLA.

TCRdb re-called the reads through MiXCR, storing one row per CDR3 protein. The data hold around 100,000 distinct CDR3 sequences, with roughly 9.1% observed a single time. Germline values: CDR1 SEHNR, CDR2 FQNEAQ (reference sequence). Trimming took 3 bases from V and 0 from J, leaving 12 bases between them. The CDR3 is made up of 16 amino acids. This clonotype was counted ten times or more. Its antigen remains unknown. Sequencing input: PBMCs, sequenced either directly or after in vitro stimulation (not recorded which). This TCR was recovered from a human donor in good health (CMV status not recorded). Some clones in this sample may be carry-over from other donors' samples. This chain connects TRBV7-9 to TRBJ2-4, with D perhaps matching TRBD1 or TRBD2 (5 bases each). DNA of the CDR3: TGTGCCAGCAGCTTCGGGGCAGGGCTAGCCAAAAACATTCAGTACTTC. It specifies CASSFGAGLAKNIQYF.